These T cell receptor beta chains were read from a single sample in a study of T cell responses to AZD1222 COVID-19 vaccine. Libraries were prepared by immunoSEQ multiplex PCR; TCRdb keeps only in-frame clonotypes and omits some of them. The table records about 110,000 clones, around 90% of them present only once. Sample: peripheral blood, taken on day 0 of AZD1222 vaccination. Receptors were obtained from an adult in good health. CDR3s include the opening cysteine and the closing phenylalanine or tryptophan. The D gene is left open where the match is weak. Size is stated for part of the rows, as once, few or many counts, or as a class when the clone is expanded.

>TRBJ2-5|TRBV25-1|TRBD2|NA
TGTGCCAGCAGTGGGAGCGGGAGGGAGACCCAGTACTTC
CASSGSGRETQYF
>TRBJ2-1|TRBV5-1|NA|NA
TGCGCCAGCGGGGCGACGGGGAGGCAGTTCTTC
CASGATGRQFF
>TRBJ2-2|TRBV28|NA|NA
TGTGCCAGCAGACCAAGTTTCGGAAACACCGGGGAGCTGTTTTTT
CASRPSFGNTGELFF
>TRBJ2-7|TRBV11-2|TRBD1|NA
TGTGCCAGCAGCTTAGGCAGGGGGCGCGGCGAGCAGTACTTC
CASSLGRGRGEQYF
>TRBJ1-3|TRBV10-1|NA|NA
TGCGCCAGCTACCCCTTAAGGCATTCCCAAAAGAACACCATATATTTT
CASYPLRHSQKNTIYF
>TRBJ1-1|TRBV24-1|NA|NA
TGTGCCACCAGTGATCGCCGAGCGGGGAACACTGAAGCTTTCTTT
CATSDRRAGNTEAFF
>TRBJ1-1|TRBV19|NA|NA
TGTGCCAGTAGTATAGACCGACAGAGCGGTGAAGCTTTCTTT
CASSIDRQSGEAFF
>TRBJ1-2|TRBV29-1|TRBD1|NA
TGCAGCGTTGAAAAGCCAGGGGGCAACTATGGCTACACCTTC
CSVEKPGGNYGYTF
>TRBJ2-2|TRBV5-6|TRBD1|NA
TGTGCCAGCAGCTTTTGGACAGGGGCGGGCACCGGGGAGCTGTTTTTT
CASSFWTGAGTGELFF
>TRBJ2-5|TRBV24-1|TRBD1|NA
TGTGCCACCAGGGATACAGGGGCTGGGGAGACCCAGTACTTC
CATRDTGAGETQYF
>TRBJ1-4|TRBV15|NA|NA
TGTGCCACCAGCAGAGCGAGGGGGACCGATGAAAAACTGTTTTTT
CATSRARGTDEKLFF
>TRBJ1-1|TRBV11-3|NA|NA
TGTGCCAGCAGCTTAGACCGGTCTGAAGCTTTCTTT
CASSLDRSEAFF
>TRBJ2-7|TRBV11-2|TRBD1|NA
TGTGCCAGCAGCTTAGCTCCAGGGGGCTCCTACGAGCAGTACTTC
CASSLAPGGSYEQYF
>TRBJ2-5|TRBV27|NA|once
TGTGCCAGCGGTCAGAGGACCCAGTACTTC
CASGQRTQYF
>TRBJ2-7|TRBV3-1/TRBV3-2|NA|once
TGTGCCAGCAGCCCCCGGGGGTCCTACGAGCAGTACTTC
CASSPRGSYEQYF